This T cell receptor (beta chain) stems from a study of T cell repertoires in cytomegalovirus infection. Study in general: Indicated by public TCR beta signatures were CMV infection and matching HLA type.

TCRdb reprocessed the reads with MiXCR, giving one entry per CDR3 protein. Of 160,000 or so distinct CDR3 sequences listed, roughly 17% are singletons. The CDR3 has 13 residues. Deletions cut 3 bases from V and 7 bases from J, with 10 bases between. Germline lookup yields CDR1 SGHVS and CDR2 FNYEAQ. Findings and limits, study-wide: The response measured ex vivo was dominated by TCR beta clonotypes (HLA-C-restricted and CMV-specific). There were carriers of CMV plus the relevant HLA, and cumulative public TCR beta family frequency identified them.

Remarks on this clonotype: Its cognate antigen is unknown.

Material: CD8+ T cells from PBMCs. The V call is TRBV7-6, the J call TRBJ2-1, with D maybe TRBD1 (5 bases). The sequence was collected from a human donor in good health (CMV status not recorded). Some clones in this sample may be carry-over from other donors' samples. CDR3 sequence: CASSLRQRNEQFF. The CDR3 nucleotides are TGTGCCAGCAGCTTGCGACAGAGAAATGAGCAGTTCTTC.